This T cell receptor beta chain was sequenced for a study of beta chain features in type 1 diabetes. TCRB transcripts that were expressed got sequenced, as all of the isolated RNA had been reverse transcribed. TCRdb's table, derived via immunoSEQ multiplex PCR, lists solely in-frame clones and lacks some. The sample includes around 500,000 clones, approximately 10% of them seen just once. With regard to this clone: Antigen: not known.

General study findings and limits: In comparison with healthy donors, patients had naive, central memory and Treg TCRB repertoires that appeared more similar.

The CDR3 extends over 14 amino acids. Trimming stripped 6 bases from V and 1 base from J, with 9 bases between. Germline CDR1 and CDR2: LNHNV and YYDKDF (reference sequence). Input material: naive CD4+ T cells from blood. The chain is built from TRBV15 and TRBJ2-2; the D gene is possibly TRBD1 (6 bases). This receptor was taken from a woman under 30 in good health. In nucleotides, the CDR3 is TGTGCCACCAGGAAGACAGGGAACACCGGGGAGCTGTTTTTT. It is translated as CATRKTGNTGELFF.